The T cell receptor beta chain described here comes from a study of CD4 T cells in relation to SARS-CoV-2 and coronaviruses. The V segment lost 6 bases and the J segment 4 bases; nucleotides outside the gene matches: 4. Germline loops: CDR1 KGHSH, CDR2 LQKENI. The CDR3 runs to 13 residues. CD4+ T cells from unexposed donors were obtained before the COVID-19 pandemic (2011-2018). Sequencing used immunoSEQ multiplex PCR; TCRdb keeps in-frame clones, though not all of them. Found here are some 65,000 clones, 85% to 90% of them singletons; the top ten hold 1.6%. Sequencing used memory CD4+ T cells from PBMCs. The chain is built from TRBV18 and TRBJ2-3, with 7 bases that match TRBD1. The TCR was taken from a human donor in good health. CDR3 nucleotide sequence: TGTGCCAGCTCTCAGGGGGAGTCAGATACGCAGTATTTT. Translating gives CASSQGESDTQYF.